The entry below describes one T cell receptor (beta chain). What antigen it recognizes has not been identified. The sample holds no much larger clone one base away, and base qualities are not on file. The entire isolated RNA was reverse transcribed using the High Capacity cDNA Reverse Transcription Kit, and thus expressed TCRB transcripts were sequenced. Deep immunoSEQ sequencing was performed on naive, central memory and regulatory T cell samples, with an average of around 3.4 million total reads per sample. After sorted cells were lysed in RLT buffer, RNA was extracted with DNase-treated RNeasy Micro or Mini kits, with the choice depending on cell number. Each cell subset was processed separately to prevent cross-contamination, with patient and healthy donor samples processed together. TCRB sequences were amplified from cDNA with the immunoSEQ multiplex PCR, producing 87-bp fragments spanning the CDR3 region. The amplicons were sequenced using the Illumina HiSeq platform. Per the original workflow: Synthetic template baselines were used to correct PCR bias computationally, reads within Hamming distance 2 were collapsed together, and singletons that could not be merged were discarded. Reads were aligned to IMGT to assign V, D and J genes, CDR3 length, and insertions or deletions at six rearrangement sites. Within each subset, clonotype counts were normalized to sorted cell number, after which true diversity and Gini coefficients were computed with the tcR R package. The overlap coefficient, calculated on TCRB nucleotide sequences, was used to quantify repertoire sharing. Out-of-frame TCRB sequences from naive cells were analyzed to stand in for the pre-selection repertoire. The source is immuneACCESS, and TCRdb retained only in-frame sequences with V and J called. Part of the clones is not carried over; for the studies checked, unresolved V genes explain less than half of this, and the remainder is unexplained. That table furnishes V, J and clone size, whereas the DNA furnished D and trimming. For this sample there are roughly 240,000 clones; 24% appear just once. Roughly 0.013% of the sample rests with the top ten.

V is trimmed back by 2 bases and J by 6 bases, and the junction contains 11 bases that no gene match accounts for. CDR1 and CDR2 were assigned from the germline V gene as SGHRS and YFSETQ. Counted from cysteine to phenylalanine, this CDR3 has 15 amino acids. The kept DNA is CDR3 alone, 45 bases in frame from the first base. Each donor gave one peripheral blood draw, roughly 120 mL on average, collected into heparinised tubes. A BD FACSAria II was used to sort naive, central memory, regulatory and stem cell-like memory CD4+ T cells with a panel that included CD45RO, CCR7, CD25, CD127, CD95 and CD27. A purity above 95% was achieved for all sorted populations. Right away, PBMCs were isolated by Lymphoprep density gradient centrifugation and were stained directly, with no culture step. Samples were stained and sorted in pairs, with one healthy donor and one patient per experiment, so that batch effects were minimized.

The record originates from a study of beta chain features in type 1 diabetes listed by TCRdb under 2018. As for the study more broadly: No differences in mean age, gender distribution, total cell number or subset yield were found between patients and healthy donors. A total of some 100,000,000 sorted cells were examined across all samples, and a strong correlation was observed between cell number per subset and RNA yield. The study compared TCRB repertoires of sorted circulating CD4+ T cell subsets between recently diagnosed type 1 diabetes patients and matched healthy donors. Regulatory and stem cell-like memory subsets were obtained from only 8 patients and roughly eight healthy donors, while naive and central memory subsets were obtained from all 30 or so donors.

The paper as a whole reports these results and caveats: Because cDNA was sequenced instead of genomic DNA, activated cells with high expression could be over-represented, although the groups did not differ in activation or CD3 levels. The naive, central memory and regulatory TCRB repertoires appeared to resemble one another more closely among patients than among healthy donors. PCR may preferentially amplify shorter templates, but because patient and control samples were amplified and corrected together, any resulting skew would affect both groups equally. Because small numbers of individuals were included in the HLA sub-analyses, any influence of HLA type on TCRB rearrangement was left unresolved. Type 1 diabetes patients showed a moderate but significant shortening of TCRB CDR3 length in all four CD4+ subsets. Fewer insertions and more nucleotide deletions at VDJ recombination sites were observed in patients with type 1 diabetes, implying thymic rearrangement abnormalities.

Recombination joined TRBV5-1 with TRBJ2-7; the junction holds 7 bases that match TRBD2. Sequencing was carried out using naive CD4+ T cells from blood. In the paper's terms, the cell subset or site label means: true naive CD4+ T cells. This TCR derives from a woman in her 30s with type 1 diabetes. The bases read TGCGCCAGCAGCTTATGGGGGGAGGGGAATCGCGAGCAGTACTTC. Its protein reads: CASSLWGEGNREQYF.